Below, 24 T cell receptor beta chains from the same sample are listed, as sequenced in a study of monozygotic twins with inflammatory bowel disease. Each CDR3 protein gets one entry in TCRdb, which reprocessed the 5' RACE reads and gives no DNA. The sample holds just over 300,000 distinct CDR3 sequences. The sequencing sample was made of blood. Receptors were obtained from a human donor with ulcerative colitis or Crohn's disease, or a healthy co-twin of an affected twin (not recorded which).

The CDR3 reads CASSTSNREETQYF. The chain is built from TRBV6-6 and TRBJ2-5. The V gene's germline CDR1 is MNHNY and CDR2 SVGAGI (reference sequence). This CDR3 is 14 amino acids long.

The chain's CDR3 is CASSQAEFRGNSPLHF. The chain is built from TRBV14 and TRBJ1-6; the D call from TCRdb, TRBD1, cannot be confirmed without DNA. Germline CDR1 and CDR2: SGHDN and FVKESK. There are 16 residues in the CDR3.

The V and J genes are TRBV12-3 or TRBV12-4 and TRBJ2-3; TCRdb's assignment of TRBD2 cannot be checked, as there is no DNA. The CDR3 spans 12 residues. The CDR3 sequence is CASSFPPDTQYF.

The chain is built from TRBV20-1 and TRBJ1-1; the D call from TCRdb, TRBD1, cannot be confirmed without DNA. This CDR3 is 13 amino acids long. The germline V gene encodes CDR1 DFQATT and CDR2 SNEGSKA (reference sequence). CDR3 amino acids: CSVGDSLNTEAFF.

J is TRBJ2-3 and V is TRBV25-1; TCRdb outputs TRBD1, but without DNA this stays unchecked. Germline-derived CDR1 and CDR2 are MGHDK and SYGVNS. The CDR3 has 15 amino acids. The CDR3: CASRPGQGSADTQYF.

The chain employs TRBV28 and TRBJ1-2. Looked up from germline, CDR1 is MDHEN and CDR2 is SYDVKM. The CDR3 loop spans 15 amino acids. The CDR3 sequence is CASSFEGLTYYGYTF.

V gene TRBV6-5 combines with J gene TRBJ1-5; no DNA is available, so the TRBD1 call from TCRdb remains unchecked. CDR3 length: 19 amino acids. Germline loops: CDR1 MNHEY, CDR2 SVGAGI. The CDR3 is CASSSLTASDRGSNQPQHF.

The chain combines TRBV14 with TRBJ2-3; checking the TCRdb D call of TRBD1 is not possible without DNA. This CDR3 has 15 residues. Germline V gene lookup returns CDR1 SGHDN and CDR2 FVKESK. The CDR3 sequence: CASSLLTGGMDTQYF.

This CDR3 reads CATSDPAPATTDTQYF. The rearrangement joins TRBV24-1 to TRBJ2-3; TCRdb's D gene call, TRBD1, goes unchecked for lack of DNA. The germline gives CDR1 KGHDR, CDR2 SFDVKD. This CDR3 spans 16 amino acids.

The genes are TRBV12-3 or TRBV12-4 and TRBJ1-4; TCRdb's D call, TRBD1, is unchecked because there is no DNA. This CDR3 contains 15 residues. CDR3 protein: CVSRLTGTRNEKLFF.

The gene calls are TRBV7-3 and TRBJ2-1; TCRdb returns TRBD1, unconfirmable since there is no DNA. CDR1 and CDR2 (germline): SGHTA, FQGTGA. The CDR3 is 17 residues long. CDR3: CASSPQVWTGDYNEQFF.

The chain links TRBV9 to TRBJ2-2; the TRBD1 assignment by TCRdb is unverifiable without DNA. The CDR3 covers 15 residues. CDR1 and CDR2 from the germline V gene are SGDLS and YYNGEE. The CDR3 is CASSATPGATGELFF.

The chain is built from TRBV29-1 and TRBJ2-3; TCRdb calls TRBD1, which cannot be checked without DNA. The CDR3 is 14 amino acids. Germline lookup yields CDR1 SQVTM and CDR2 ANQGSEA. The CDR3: CSAAGQGLKDTQYF.

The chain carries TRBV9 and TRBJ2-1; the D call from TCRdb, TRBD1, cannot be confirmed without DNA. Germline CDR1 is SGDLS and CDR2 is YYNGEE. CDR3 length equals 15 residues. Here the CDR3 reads CASSVQGAFYNEQFF. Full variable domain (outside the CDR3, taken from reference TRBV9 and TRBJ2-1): DSGVTQTPKHLITATGQRVTLRCSPRSGDLSVYWYQQSLDQGLQFLIQYYNGEERAKGNILERFSAQQFPDLHSELNLSSLELGDSALYFCASSVQGAFYNEQFFGPGTRLTVL.

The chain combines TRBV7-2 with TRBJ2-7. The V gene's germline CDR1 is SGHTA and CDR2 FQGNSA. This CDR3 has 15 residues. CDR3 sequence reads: CASSLAFSQSYEQYF.

CDR3 amino acids: CASSLSYSTYEQYF. The gene calls are TRBV7-2 and TRBJ2-7. The CDR3 is made up of 14 amino acids. Germline values: CDR1 SGHTA, CDR2 FQGNSA. Drawing the rest from reference TRBV7-2 and TRBJ2-7, the complete variable domain is GAGVSQSPSNKVTEKGKDVELRCDPISGHTALYWYRQSLGQGLEFLIYFQGNSAPDKSGLPSDRFSAERTGGSVSTLTIQRTQQEDSAVYLCASSLSYSTYEQYFGPGTRLTVT.

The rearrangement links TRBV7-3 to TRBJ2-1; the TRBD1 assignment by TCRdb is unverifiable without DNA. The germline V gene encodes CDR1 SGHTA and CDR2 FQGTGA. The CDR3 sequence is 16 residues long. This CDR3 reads CASSLLGPPFYNEQFF. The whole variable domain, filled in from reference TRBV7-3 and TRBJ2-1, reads GAGVSQTPSNKVTEKGKYVELRCDPISGHTALYWYRQSLGQGPEFLIYFQGTGAADDSGLPNDRFFAVRPEGSVSTLKIQRTERGDSAVYLCASSLLGPPFYNEQFFGPGTRLTVL.

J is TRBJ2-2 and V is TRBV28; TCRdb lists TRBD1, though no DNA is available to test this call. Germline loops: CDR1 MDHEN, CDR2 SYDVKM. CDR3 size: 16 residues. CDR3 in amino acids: CASTSRGRTNTGELFF.

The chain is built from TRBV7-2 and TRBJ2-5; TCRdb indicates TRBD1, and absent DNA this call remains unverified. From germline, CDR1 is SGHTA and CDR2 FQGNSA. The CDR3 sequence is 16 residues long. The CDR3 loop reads CASSLTHRGRRETQYF.

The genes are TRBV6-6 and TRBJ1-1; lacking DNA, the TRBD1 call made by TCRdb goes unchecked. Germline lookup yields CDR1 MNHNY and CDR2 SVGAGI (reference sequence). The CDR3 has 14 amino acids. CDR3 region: CASSRRTVNTEAFF.

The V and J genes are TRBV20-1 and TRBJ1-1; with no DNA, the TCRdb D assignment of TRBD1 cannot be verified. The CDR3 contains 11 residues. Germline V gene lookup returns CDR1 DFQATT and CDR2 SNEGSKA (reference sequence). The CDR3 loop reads CSKQGYTEAFF.

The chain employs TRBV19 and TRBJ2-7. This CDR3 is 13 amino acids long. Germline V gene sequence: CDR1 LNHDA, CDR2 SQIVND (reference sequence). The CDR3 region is CASNRGAGQEQYF.

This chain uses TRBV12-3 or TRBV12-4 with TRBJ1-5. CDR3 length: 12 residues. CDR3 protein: CASKEGSQPQHF.

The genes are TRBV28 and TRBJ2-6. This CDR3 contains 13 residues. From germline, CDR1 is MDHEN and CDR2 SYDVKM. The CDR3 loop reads CASSIYGANVLTF.